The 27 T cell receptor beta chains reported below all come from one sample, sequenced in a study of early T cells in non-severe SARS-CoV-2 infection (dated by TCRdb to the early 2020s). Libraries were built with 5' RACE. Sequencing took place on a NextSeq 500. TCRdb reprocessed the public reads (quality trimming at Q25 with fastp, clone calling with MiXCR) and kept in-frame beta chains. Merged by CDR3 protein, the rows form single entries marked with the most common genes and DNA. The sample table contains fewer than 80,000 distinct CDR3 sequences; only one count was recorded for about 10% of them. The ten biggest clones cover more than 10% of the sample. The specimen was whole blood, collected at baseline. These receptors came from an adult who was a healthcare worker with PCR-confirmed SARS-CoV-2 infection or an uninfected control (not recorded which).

CDR3 in amino acids: CASSFLAGGTSEQFF. The CDR3 DNA reads TGTGCCAGCAGTTTTTTGGCGGGGGGCACTAGTGAGCAGTTCTTC. This chain joins TRBV12-3 or TRBV12-4 and TRBJ2-1, with TRBD2 matching over 8 bases. After removal of 3 bases from V and 9 bases from J, the junction contained 10 bases not matched to a gene. This CDR3 comprises 15 residues.

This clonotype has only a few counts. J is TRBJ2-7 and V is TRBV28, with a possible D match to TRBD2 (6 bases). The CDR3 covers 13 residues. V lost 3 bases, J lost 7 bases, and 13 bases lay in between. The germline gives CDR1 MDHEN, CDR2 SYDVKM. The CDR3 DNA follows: TGTGCCAGCAGTTTCTCTGGGGCGGGGGAGCAGTACTTC. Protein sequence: CASSFSGAGEQYF.

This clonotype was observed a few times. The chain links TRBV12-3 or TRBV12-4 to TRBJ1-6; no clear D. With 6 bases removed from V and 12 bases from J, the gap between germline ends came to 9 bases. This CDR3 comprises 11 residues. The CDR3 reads CASSLEKPLHF. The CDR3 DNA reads TGTGCCAGCAGCCTGGAAAAACCCCTCCACTTT.

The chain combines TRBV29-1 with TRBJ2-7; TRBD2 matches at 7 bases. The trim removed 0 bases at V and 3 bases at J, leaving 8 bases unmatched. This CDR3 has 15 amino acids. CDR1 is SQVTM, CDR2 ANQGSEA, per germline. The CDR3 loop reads CSVEDPFGRGYEQYF. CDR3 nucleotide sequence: TGCAGCGTTGAAGATCCCTTTGGGAGGGGCTACGAGCAGTACTTC.

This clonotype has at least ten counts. This CDR3 reads CASSLVQGAGETQYF. The CDR3 region has the DNA TGTGCCAGCAGCTTGGTACAGGGGGCGGGAGAGACCCAGTACTTC. The chain recombines TRBV5-6 with TRBJ2-5, with TRBD1 identical over 9 bases. Trimming cost V 0 bases and J 4 bases; bases outside gene matches: 4. Germline V gives CDR1 SGHDT, CDR2 YYEEEE. There are 15 residues in the CDR3.

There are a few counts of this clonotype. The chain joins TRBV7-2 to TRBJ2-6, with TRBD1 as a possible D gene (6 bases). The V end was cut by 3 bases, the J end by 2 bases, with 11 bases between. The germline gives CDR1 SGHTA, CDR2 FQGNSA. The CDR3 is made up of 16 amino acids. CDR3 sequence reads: CASSFQTGPGANVLTF. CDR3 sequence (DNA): TGTGCCAGCAGCTTCCAAACAGGGCCTGGGGCCAACGTCCTGACTTTC.

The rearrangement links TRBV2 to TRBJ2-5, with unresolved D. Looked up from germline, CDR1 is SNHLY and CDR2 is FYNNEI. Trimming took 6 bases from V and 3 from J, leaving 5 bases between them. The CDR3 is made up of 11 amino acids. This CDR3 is CASSVEETQYF. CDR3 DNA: TGTGCCAGCAGCGTTGAAGAGACCCAGTACTTC. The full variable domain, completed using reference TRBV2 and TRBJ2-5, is EPEVTQTPSHQVTQMGQEVILRCVPISNHLYFYWYRQILGQKVEFLVSFYNNEISEKSEIFDDQFSVERPDGSNFTLKIRSTKLEDSAMYFCASSVEETQYFGPGTRLLVL.

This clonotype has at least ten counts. CDR3 bases: TGCGCCAGCAGCTTGGCCAGAGGGAGTGACTATAATTCACCCCTCCACTTT. It yields the protein CASSLARGSDYNSPLHF. This chain links TRBV5-1 with TRBJ1-6; D is undetermined. Germline-derived CDR1 and CDR2 are SGHRS and YFSETQ. There are 17 residues in the CDR3. Trimming took 0 bases from V and 3 from J, leaving 13 bases between them.

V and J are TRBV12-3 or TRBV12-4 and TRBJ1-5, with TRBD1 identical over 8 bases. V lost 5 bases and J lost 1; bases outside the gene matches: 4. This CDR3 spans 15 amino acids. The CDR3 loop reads CASSHTGGSNQPQHF. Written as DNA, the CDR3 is TGTGCCAGCAGTCACACAGGGGGGAGCAATCAGCCCCAGCATTTT.

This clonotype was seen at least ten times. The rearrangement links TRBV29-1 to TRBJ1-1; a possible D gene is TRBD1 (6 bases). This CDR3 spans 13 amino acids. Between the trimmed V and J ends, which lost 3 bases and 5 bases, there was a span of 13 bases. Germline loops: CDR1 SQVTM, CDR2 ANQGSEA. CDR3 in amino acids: CSVEELQGTEAFF. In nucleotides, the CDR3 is TGCAGCGTTGAGGAGCTCCAGGGGACTGAAGCTTTCTTT. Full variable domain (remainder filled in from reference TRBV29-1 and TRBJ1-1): SAVISQKPSRDICQRGTSLTIQCQVDSQVTMMFWYRQQPGQSLTLIATANQGSEATYESGFVIDKFPISRPNLTFSTLTVSNMSPEDSSIYLCSVEELQGTEAFFGQGTRLTVV.

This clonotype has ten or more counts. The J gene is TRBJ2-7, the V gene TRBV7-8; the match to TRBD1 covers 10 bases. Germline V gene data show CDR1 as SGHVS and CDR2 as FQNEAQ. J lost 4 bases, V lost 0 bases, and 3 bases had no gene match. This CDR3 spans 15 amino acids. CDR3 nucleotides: TGTGCCAGCAGCTTAGCGGGGACAGGGGATTACGAGCAGTACTTC. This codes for CASSLAGTGDYEQYF.

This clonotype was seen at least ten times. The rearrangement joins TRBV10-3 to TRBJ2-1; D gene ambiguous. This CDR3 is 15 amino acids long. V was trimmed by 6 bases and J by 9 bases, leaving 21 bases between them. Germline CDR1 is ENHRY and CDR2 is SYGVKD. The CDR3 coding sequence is TGTGCCATCAGCGACCGAAACGACCTTGTAGGTGAGCAGTTCTTC. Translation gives CAISDRNDLVGEQFF.

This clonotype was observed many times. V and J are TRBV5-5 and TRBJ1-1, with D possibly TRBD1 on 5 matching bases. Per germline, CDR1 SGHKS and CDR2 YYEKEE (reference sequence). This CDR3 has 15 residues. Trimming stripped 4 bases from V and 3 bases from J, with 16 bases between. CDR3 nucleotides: TGTGCCAGCAGCCCCTCGGTAGGCAGGGACACTGAAGCTTTCTTT. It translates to CASSPSVGRDTEAFF. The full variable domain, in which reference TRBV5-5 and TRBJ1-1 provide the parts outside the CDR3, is DAGVTQSPTHLIKTRGQQVTLRCSPISGHKSVSWYQQVLGQGPQFIFQYYEKEERGRGNFPDRFSARQFPNYSSELNVNALLLGDSALYLCASSPSVGRDTEAFFGQGTRLTVV.

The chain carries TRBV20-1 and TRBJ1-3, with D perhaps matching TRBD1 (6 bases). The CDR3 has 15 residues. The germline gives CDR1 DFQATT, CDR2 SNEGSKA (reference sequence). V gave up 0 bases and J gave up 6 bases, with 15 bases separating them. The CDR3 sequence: CSARDGGGPENTIYF. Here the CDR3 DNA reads TGCAGTGCTAGAGATGGAGGGGGGCCTGAAAACACCATATATTTT.

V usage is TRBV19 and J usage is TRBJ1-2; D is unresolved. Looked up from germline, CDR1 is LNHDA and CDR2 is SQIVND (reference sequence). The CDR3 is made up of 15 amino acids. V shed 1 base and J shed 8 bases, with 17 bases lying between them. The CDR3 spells CASSIGPSEFNGYTF. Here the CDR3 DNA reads TGTGCCAGTAGTATAGGCCCCTCCGAGTTTAACGGCTACACCTTC.

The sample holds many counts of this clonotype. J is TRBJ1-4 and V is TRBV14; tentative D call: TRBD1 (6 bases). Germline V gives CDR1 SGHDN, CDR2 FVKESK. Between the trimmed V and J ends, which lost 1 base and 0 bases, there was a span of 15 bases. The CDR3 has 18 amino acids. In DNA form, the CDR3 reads TGTGCCAGCAGCCAAGGCGACAGGAGATTTGCAACTAATGAAAAACTGTTTTTT. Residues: CASSQGDRRFATNEKLFF.

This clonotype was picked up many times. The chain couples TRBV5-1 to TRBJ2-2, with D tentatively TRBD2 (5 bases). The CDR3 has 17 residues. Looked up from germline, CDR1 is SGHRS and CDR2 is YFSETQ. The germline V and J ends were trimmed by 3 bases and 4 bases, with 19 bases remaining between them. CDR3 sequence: CASSWTQSYMSTGELFF. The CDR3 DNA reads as TGCGCCAGCAGCTGGACTCAGAGTTACATGAGCACCGGGGAGCTGTTTTTT.

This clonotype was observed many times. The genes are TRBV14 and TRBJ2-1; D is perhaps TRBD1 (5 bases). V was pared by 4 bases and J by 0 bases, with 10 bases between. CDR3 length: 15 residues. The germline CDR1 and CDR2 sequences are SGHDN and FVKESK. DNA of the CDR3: TGTGCCAGCAGCCCTCTCAGGGCCTCCTACAATGAGCAGTTCTTC. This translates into CASSPLRASYNEQFF.

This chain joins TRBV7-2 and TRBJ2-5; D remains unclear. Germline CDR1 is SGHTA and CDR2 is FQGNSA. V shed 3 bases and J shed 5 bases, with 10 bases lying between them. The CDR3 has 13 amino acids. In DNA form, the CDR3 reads TGTGCCAGCAGCTTGGGGATAGGGGAGACCCAGTACTTC. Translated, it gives CASSLGIGETQYF.

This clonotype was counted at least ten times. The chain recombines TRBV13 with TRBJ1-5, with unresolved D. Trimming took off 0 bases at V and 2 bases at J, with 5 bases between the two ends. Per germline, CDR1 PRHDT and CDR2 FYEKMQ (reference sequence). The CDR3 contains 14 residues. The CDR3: CASSLGSGNQPQHF. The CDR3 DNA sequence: TGTGCCAGCAGCTTAGGCTCGGGCAATCAGCCCCAGCATTTT.

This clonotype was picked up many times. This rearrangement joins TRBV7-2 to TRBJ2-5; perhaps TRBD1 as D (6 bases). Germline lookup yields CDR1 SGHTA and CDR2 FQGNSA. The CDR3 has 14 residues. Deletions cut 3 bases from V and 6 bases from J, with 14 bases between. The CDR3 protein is CASSFQGIGQTQYF. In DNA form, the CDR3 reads TGTGCCAGCAGCTTCCAGGGGATCGGGCAGACCCAGTACTTC. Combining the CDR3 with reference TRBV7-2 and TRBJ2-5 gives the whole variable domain GAGVSQSPSNKVTEKGKDVELRCDPISGHTALYWYRQSLGQGLEFLIYFQGNSAPDKSGLPSDRFSAERTGGSVSTLTIQRTQQEDSAVYLCASSFQGIGQTQYFGPGTRLLVL.

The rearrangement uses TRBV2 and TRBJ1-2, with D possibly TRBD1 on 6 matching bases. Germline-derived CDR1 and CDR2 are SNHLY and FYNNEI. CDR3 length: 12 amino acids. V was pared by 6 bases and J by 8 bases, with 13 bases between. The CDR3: CASSYSGEGYTF. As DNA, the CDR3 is TGTGCCAGCAGCTACTCAGGGGAAGGCTACACCTTC.

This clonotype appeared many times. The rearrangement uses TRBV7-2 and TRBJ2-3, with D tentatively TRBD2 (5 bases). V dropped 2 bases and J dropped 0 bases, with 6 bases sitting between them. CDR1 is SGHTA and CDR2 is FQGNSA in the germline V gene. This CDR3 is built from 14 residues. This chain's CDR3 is CASSLSGSTDTQYF. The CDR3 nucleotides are TGTGCCAGCAGCTTAAGCGGTAGCACAGATACGCAGTATTTT.

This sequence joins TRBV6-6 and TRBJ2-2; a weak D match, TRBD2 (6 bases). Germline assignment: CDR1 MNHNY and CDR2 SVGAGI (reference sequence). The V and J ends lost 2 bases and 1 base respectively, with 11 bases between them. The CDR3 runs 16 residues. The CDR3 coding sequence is TGTGCCAGCAGTTACCAGCGAGCGGGGAACACCGGGGAGCTGTTTTTT. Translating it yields CASSYQRAGNTGELFF.

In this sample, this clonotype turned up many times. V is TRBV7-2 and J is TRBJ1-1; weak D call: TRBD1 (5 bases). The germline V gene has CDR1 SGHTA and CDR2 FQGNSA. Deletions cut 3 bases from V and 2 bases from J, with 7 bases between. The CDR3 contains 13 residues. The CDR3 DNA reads TGTGCCAGCAGCTTCGGGGCTAACACTGAAGCTTTCTTT. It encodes CASSFGANTEAFF. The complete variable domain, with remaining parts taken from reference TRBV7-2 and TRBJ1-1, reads GAGVSQSPSNKVTEKGKDVELRCDPISGHTALYWYRQSLGQGLEFLIYFQGNSAPDKSGLPSDRFSAERTGGSVSTLTIQRTQQEDSAVYLCASSFGANTEAFFGQGTRLTVV.

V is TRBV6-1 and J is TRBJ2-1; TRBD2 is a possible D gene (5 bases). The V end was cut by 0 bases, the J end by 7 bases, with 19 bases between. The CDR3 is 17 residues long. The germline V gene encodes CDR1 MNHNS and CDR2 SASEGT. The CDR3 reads CASSEAGRRISGNEQFF. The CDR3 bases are TGTGCCAGCAGTGAAGCAGGGCGACGGATTTCGGGGAATGAGCAGTTCTTC.

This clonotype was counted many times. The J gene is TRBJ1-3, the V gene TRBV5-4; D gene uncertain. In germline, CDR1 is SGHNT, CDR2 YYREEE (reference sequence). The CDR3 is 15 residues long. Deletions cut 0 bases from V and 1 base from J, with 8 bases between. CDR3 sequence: CASSLGSPSGNTIYF. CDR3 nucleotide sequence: TGTGCCAGCAGCTTGGGCAGCCCTTCTGGAAACACCATATATTTT.